Following are 15 T cell receptor beta chains from one sample sequenced in a study of T cells after yellow fever vaccination. In TCRdb, the 5' RACE reads were re-called with MiXCR into one record per CDR3 protein. The repertoire holds some 550,000 distinct CDR3 sequences, about 19% seen once, with roughly an eighth in the top ten. The sequencing here drew on PBMCs, taken 15 days after the yellow fever booster vaccination. The receptors shown here come from a man aged 25-40 years who received the YFV17D yellow fever vaccine.

This clonotype was found a few times. This sequence joins TRBV27 and TRBJ2-1, with D possibly matching TRBD2 (6 bases). Germline values: CDR1 MNHEY, CDR2 SMNVEV (reference sequence). This CDR3 is built from 12 residues. V lost 10 bases and J lost 6, with 13 bases in between. DNA of the CDR3: TGTGCCACCGCCTTGGAGGGCAATGAGCAGTTCTTC. It translates to CATALEGNEQFF.

The gene calls are TRBV11-2 and TRBJ2-1; 8 nucleotides line up with TRBD2. V trimming: 4 bases; J trimming: 7 bases; junction bases outside the gene matches: 15. From germline, CDR1 is SGHAT and CDR2 FQNNGV. The CDR3 extends over 17 amino acids. This CDR3 reads CASSSLGLSGIRNEQFF. The CDR3 nucleotides read TGTGCCAGCAGCTCCCTCGGGCTTAGCGGGATACGGAATGAGCAGTTCTTC.

This chain links TRBV15 with TRBJ2-1, with a weak D call TRBD1 (5 bases). CDR1 and CDR2 (germline): LNHNV, YYDKDF (reference sequence). V was cut by 5 bases and J by 5 bases, with 10 bases left in between. The CDR3 is made up of 13 amino acids. The CDR3 here is CATSGALNNEQFF. The CDR3 bases are TGTGCCACCAGCGGGGCCTTAAACAATGAGCAGTTCTTC.

This rearrangement joins TRBV20-1 to TRBJ2-1; tentative D call: TRBD2 (6 bases). V lost 0 bases and J 7 bases, leaving 16 bases between the germline ends. Germline CDR1 reads DFQATT; CDR2 reads SNEGSKA (reference sequence). The CDR3 totals 15 residues. The DNA for the CDR3 is TGCAGTGCTAGAGATGGACGGGGGAAAGAGAATGAGCAGTTCTTC. It encodes CSARDGRGKENEQFF.

The V and J genes are TRBV9 and TRBJ2-5, with 12 bases identical to TRBD2. V shed 0 bases and J 4 bases; nucleotides not matched to a gene: 7. In germline, CDR1 is SGDLS, CDR2 YYNGEE. This CDR3 contains 17 residues. CDR3 nucleotides: TGTGCCAGCAGCGTAGGTCCGGCTAGCGGGAGGGTAGAGACCCAGTACTTC. It specifies CASSVGPASGRVETQYF.

The table lists this clonotype with a few counts. The chain is built from TRBV30 and TRBJ2-1, with TRBD2 matching over 9 bases. Germline loops: CDR1 GTSNPN, CDR2 SVGIG (reference sequence). With 4 bases clipped from V and 10 bases from J, the junction kept 11 bases outside the gene matches. This CDR3 spans 14 amino acids. CDR3 sequence reads: CAWTPGREGHEQFF. The CDR3 DNA follows: TGTGCCTGGACCCCCGGGCGGGAGGGCCACGAGCAGTTCTTC.

J is TRBJ2-6 and V is TRBV5-6; D remains ambiguous. The germline gives CDR1 SGHDT, CDR2 YYEEEE. V was clipped by 4 bases and J by 4 bases, with 12 bases between them. The CDR3 is 15 residues long. The CDR3 DNA sequence: TGTGCCAGCAGCGAAGCGACGAGAGGGGCCAACGTCCTGACTTTC. As protein: CASSEATRGANVLTF.

This clonotype was seen a few times. The chain recombines TRBV2 with TRBJ2-2, with 7 bases lining up with TRBD1. This CDR3 is built from 14 residues. CDR1 is SNHLY and CDR2 is FYNNEI in the germline V gene. V gave up 7 bases and J gave up 7 bases; unmatched junction bases: 9. CDR3 sequence reads: CASTPDRDGGELFF. CDR3 DNA sequence: TGTGCCAGCACTCCTGACAGGGACGGCGGGGAGCTGTTTTTT.

This clonotype was seen once. A far larger clone lies a single base away; this is likely a read error. V and J are TRBV7-2 and TRBJ2-5; possible D gene TRBD2, 6 bases. The germline gives CDR1 SGHTA, CDR2 FQGNSA. The CDR3 consists of 11 residues. As DNA, the CDR3 is TGTGCCAGCAGCTCTCGGGAGACCCAGCACTTC. Its translation is CASSSRETQHF.

The DNA for the CDR3 is TGTGCCATCAGTGATTCTGTGGGGGCATACACCGGGGAGCTGTTTTTT. Its protein is CAISDSVGAYTGELFF. This chain connects TRBV10-3 to TRBJ2-2; the D gene is possibly TRBD1 (6 bases). CDR1 ENHRY and CDR2 SYGVKD come from the germline V gene. V lost 3 bases and J lost 3, with 14 bases in between. CDR3 size: 16 residues.

J is TRBJ2-7 and V is TRBV2, with 11 bases aligning to TRBD2. Germline CDR1 SNHLY, CDR2 FYNNEI. The CDR3 is 15 residues long. J gave up 3 bases and V 6 bases, and 7 bases lay outside the gene matches. The CDR3 nucleotides read TGTGCCAGCAGCGCATTCCTAGCGGGAGGCTACGAGCAGTACTTC. Translation: CASSAFLAGGYEQYF.

V is TRBV6-5 and J is TRBJ2-7; 11 bases fit TRBD2. The V segment lost 1 base and the J segment 3 bases; nucleotides outside the gene matches: 5. The germline gives CDR1 MNHEY, CDR2 SVGAGI. The length of the CDR3 is 16 residues. This CDR3 reads CASSYFVTSGVYEQYF. As DNA, the CDR3 is TGTGCCAGCAGTTACTTCGTGACTAGCGGGGTCTACGAGCAGTACTTC.

CDR3 DNA sequence: TGTGCCAGCAGTCCAATTGCAGGGCCCCAGCATTTT. Translated, it gives CASSPIAGPQHF. The chain employs TRBV12-3 or TRBV12-4 and TRBJ1-5; unclear D gene. Trimming took 5 bases from V and 9 from J, leaving 11 bases between them. The CDR3 is 12 amino acids.

The genes are TRBV6-5 and TRBJ2-1; 7 bases align to TRBD2. CDR1 and CDR2 from the germline V gene are MNHEY and SVGAGI. The V gene end was trimmed by 0 bases and the J gene end by 6 bases; junction bases not matched to a gene: 8. This CDR3 is 16 amino acids long. The CDR3 sequence is CASSYSSSGLSNEQFF. CDR3 coding DNA: TGTGCCAGCAGTTACTCGTCTAGCGGCCTCTCCAATGAGCAGTTCTTC.

This clonotype was observed a few times. This CDR3 is CASSRRDFGMNNEQFF. CDR3 DNA sequence: TGCGCCAGCAGCCGGAGGGACTTTGGGATGAACAATGAGCAGTTCTTC. The J gene is TRBJ2-1, the V gene TRBV5-1; a possible D gene is TRBD2 (6 bases). Germline lookup yields CDR1 SGHRS and CDR2 YFSETQ. The CDR3 covers 16 residues. Between the trimmed V and J ends, which lost 4 bases and 5 bases, there was a span of 19 bases.